The present T cell receptor (beta chain) was sequenced within a study of T cell changes during pregnancy in multiple sclerosis. V lost 5 bases and J lost 2, with 12 bases in between. CDR3 size: 14 residues. Looked up from germline, CDR1 is SEHNR and CDR2 is FQNEAQ (reference sequence). TCRdb keeps only in-frame clones here, not all; method: immunoSEQ multiplex PCR. The data hold 35,000 or so clones, with over 75% observed a single time. This TCR came from a female donor with multiple sclerosis, enrolled in a pregnancy study. The rearrangement links TRBV7-9 to TRBJ1-2, with D possibly being TRBD1 (6 bases). Material: CD4+ T cells from peripheral blood mononuclear cells, obtained before pregnancy. The CDR3 spells CASSEDSGNYGYTF. The DNA of the CDR3 is TGTGCCAGCAGCGAGGACAGTGGGAACTATGGCTACACCTTC.